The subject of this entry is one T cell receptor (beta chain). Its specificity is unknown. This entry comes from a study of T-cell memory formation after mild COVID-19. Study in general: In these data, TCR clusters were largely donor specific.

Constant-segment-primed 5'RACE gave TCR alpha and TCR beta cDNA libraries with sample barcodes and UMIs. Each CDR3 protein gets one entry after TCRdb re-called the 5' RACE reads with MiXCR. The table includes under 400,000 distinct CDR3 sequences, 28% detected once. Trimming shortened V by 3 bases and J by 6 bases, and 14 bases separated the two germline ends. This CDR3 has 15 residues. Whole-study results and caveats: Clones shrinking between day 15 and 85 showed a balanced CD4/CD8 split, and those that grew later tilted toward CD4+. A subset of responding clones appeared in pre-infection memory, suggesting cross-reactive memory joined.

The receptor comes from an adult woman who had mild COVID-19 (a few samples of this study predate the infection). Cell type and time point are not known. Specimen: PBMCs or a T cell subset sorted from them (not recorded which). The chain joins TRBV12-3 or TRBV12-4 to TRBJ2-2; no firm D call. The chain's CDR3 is CASSLSPGQSGELFF. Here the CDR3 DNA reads TGTGCCAGCAGTTTGTCCCCTGGCCAGTCCGGGGAGCTGTTTTTT.